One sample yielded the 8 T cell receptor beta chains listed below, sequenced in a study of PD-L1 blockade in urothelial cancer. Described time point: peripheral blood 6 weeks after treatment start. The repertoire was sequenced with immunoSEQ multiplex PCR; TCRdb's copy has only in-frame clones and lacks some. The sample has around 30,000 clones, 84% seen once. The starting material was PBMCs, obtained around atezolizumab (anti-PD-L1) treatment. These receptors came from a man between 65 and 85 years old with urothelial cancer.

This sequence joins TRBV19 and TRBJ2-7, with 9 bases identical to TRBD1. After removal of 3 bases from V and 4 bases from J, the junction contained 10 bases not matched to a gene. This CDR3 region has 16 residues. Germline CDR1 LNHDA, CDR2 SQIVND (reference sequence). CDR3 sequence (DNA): TGTGCCAGTAGTATTACAGGGGGCCAATTGAAATACGAGCAGTACTTC. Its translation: CASSITGGQLKYEQYF.

CDR3 sequence reads: CASSEDGLAAYEQYF. The DNA of the CDR3 is TGTGCCAGCAGTGAAGACGGACTAGCGGCCTACGAGCAGTACTTC. The gene calls are TRBV2 and TRBJ2-7; 10 nucleotides align to TRBD2. The CDR3 runs to 15 residues. CDR1 SNHLY and CDR2 FYNNEI come from the germline V gene. With 1 base clipped from V and 2 bases from J, the junction kept 2 bases outside the gene matches.

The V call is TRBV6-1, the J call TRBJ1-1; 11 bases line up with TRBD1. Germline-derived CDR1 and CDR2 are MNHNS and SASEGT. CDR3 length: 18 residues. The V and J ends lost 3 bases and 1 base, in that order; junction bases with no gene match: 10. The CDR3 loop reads CASSERTGGAGRNTEAFF. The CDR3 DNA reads TGTGCCAGCAGTGAGCGGACAGGGGGCGCGGGCAGGAACACTGAAGCTTTCTTT.

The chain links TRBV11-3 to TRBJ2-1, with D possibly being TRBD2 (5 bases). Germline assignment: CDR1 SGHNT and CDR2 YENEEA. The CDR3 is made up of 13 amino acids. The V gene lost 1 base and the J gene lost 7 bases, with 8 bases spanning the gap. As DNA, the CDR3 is TGTGCCAGCAGCTTAGGGCTAGCAAATGAGCAGTTCTTC. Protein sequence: CASSLGLANEQFF.

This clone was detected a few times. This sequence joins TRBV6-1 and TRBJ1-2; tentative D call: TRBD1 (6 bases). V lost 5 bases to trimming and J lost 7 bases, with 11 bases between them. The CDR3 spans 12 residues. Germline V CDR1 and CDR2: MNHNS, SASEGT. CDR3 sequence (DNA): TGTGCCAGCAGTTTAACAGGGACTGGCTACACCTTC. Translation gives CASSLTGTGYTF.

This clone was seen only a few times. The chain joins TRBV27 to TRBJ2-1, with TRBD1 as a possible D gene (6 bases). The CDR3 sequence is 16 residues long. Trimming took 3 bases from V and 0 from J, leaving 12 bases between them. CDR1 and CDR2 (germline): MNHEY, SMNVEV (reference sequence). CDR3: CASSLDSLSSYNEQFF. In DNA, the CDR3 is TGTGCCAGCAGTTTGGACAGCCTGAGCTCCTACAATGAGCAGTTCTTC.

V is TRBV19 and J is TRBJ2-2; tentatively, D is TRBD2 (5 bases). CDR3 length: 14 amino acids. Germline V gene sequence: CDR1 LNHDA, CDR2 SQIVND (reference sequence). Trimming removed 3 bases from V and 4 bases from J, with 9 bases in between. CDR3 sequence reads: CASSIDYTTGELFF. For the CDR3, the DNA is TGTGCCAGTAGTATCGACTACACCACCGGGGAGCTGTTTTTT.

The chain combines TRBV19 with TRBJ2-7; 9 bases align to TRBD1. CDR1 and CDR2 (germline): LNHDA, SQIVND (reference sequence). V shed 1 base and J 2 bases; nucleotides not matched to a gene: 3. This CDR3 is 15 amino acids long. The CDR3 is CASSIGTGEAYEQYF. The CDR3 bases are TGTGCCAGTAGTATAGGGACAGGGGAAGCCTACGAGCAGTACTTC.